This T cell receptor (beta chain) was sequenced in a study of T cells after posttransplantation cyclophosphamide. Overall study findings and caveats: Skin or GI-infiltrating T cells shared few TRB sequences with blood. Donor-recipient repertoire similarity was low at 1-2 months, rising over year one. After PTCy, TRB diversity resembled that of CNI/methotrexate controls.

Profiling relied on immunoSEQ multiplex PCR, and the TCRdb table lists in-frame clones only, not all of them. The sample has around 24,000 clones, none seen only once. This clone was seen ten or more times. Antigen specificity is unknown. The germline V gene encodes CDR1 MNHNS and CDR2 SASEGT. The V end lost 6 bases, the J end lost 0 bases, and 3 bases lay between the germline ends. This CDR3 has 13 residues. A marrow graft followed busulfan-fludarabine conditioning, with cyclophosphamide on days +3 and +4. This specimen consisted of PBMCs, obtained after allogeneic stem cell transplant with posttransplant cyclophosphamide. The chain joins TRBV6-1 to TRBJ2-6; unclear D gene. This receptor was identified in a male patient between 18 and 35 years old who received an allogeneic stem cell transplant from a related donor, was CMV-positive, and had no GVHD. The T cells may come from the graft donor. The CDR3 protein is CASSLSGANVLTF. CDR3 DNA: TGTGCCAGCAGCCTCTCTGGGGCCAACGTCCTGACTTTC.